This T cell receptor beta chain emerged from a study of neoadjuvant nivolumab and ipilimumab in lung cancer (dated by TCRdb to about 2020). Some background on the complete study: Nivolumab was administered intravenously at 3 mg/kg on days 1, 15 and 29, and in the combination arm ipilimumab 1 mg/kg was added on day 1 only. The major pathologic response (MPR) rate in the intention-to-treat population in each study arm was designated as the primary trial endpoint. A total of just under 45 patients with operable NSCLC were treated in the trial, with around 23 randomized to nivolumab monotherapy and approximately 21 randomized to nivolumab plus ipilimumab. TCR repertoires were compared between pretherapy (baseline) peripheral blood and tumors resected at surgery after neoadjuvant immune checkpoint blockade. Matched pretherapy and resected tumor pairs were analyzed for seven patients, of whom four received nivolumab and three received nivolumab plus ipilimumab. The investigation overall reported the following: From pretherapy to surgery, increases in tumor T-cell richness and clonality were observed in three of three dual-therapy tumors but in only two of four nivolumab-treated tumors. Compared with tumor-adjacent uninvolved lung, resected tumors had greater TCR richness and clonality, and increases showed up in more of the dual-therapy-treated tumors. A small number of samples underwent TCR sequencing. No significant correlation was found between TCR clonality and pathologic tumor regression, and only one major-pathologic-response sample was available for the clonality analysis. Pretherapy blood TCR richness correlated positively with richness in tumors resected after neoadjuvant therapy (Spearman R = 0.82).

V loses 5 bases, J loses 2 bases, and the germline ends lie 14 bases apart. The CDR3 contains 14 residues, cysteine and phenylalanine counted. Only the CDR3 part of the read is kept: 42 bases, read in frame from the first base. The germline V gene sets CDR1 to SQVTM and CDR2 to ANQGSEA. The meaning of the sample's time point label: at surgical resection after neoadjuvant nivolumab +/- ipilimumab. The samples were taken from NEOSTAR, a phase 2 randomized trial in operable NSCLC that tested neoadjuvant nivolumab or nivolumab plus ipilimumab, followed by surgery. This clone showed up just once. It lacks a known antigen. Nothing much larger sits one base from this clone, and base qualities are not available. Library prep was done by the immunoSEQ multiplex PCR assay. The authors' pipeline ran thus. Richness and clonality were used to summarize the repertoires, and clones that significantly expanded or contracted between pre- and post-therapy samples were identified. The table comes from immuneACCESS by way of TCRdb, which keeps in-frame sequences with V and J called. Part of the clones is missing from these tables; in studies checked, under half for an unresolved V gene and the rest for unknown reasons. V and J calls plus clone size are reproduced from that table; the DNA served to infer D and trimming. Across this sample there are fewer than 20,000 clones, with around 76% seen only once. Together, the top ten hold about 7% of the sample.

The receptor was isolated from an adult with non-small cell lung cancer. Recombination connected TRBV29-1 to TRBJ2-3; perhaps TRBD2 is the D gene, with 6 bases matching. Source: tumor tissue, taken after neoadjuvant nivolumab, alone or with ipilimumab, at or shortly before surgery. The CDR3 has the sequence CSVQFPGATDTQYF. The nucleotide sequence reads TGCAGCGTTCAATTCCCGGGAGCCACAGATACGCAGTATTTT.